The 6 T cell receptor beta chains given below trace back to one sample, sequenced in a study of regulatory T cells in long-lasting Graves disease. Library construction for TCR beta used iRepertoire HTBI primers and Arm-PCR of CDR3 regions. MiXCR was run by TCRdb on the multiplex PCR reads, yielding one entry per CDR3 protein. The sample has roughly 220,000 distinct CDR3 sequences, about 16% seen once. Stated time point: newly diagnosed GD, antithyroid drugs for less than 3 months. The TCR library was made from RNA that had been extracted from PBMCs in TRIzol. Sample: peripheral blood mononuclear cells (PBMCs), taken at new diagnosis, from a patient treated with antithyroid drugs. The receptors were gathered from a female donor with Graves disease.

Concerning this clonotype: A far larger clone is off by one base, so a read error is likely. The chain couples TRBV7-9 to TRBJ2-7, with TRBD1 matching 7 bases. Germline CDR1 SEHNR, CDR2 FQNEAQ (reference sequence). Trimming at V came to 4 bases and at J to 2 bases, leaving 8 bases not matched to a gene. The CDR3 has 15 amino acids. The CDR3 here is CASSYQRQGAYEQYF. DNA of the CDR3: TGTGCCAGCAGCTACCAGAGACAGGGAGCCTACGAGCAGTACTTC.

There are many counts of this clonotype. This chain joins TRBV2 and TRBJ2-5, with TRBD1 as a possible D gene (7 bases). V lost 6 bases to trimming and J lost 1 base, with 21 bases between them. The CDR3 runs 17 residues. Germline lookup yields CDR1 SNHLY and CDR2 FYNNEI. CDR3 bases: TGTGCCAGCAGCAGGGGGGAAATGCAGGGGGTCCAAGAGACCCAGTACTTC. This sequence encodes CASSRGEMQGVQETQYF. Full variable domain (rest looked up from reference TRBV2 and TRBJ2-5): EPEVTQTPSHQVTQMGQEVILRCVPISNHLYFYWYRQILGQKVEFLVSFYNNEISEKSEIFDDQFSVERPDGSNFTLKIRSTKLEDSAMYFCASSRGEMQGVQETQYFGPGTRLLVL.

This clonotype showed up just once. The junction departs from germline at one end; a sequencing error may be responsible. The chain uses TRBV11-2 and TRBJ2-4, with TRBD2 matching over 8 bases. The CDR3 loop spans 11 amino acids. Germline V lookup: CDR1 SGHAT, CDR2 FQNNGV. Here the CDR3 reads CASSLAGGMFF. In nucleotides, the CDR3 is TGTGCCAGCAGCTTAGCGGGAGGGATGTTCTTC.

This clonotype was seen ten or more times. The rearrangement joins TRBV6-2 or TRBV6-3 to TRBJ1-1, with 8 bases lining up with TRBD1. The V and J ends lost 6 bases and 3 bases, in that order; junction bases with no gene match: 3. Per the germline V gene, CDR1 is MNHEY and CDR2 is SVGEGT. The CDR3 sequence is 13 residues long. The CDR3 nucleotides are TGTGCCAGCAGGGAGACAGGGGACACTGAAGCTTTCTTT. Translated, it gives CASRETGDTEAFF.

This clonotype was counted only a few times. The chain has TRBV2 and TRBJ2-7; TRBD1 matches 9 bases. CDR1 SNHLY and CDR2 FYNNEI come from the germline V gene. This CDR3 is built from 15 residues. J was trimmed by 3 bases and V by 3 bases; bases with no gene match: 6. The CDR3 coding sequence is TGTGCCAGCAGTGATCCGGGACAGGGAGTCTACGAGCAGTACTTC. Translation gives CASSDPGQGVYEQYF.

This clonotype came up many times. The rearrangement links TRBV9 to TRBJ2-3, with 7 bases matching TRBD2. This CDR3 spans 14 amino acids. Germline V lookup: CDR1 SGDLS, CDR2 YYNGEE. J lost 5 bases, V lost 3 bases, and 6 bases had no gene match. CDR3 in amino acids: CASSGGTKQDTQYF. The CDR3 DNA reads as TGTGCCAGCAGCGGCGGGACTAAGCAAGATACGCAGTATTTT. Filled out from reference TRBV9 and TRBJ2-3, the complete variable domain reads DSGVTQTPKHLITATGQRVTLRCSPRSGDLSVYWYQQSLDQGLQFLIQYYNGEERAKGNILERFSAQQFPDLHSELNLSSLELGDSALYFCASSGGTKQDTQYFGPGTRLTVL.